What follows are 12 T cell receptor beta chains derived from one specimen sequenced in a study of response to subunit inactivated influenza vaccine. TCRdb re-derived calls from the RT-PCR reads in MiXCR, one entry per CDR3 protein. The repertoire holds some 500,000 distinct CDR3 sequences, with roughly 27% as singletons. This specimen was CD4+ T cells sorted from PBMCs, taken roughly 5 days after vaccination. These receptors were collected from a man in his forties or fifties who received an inactivated influenza vaccine.

This rearrangement joins TRBV7-6 to TRBJ1-4; TRBD1 matches 10 bases. CDR3 length: 16 residues. Germline V gene lookup returns CDR1 SGHVS and CDR2 FNYEAQ. V gave up 1 base and J gave up 6 bases; unmatched junction bases: 5. In nucleotides, the CDR3 is TGTGCCAGCAGCTTAGGGCCGGGACAGGGGCATGAAAAACTGTTTTTT. Translated: CASSLGPGQGHEKLFF.

The chain recombines TRBV10-3 with TRBJ2-3; 7 nucleotides match TRBD1. Trimming at V came to 10 bases and at J to 0 bases, leaving 10 bases not matched to a gene. The CDR3 totals 15 residues. The V gene's germline CDR1 is ENHRY and CDR2 SYGVKD. The CDR3 coding sequence is TGTGCCACCGCCACGACAGGGAAGAGCACAGATACGCAGTATTTT. This translates into CATATTGKSTDTQYF.

This chain connects TRBV9 to TRBJ2-2; a possible D gene is TRBD2 (5 bases). With 1 base removed from V and 4 bases from J, the gap between germline ends came to 11 bases. The CDR3 runs 15 residues. Per germline, CDR1 SGDLS and CDR2 YYNGEE. The CDR3 bases are TGTGCCAGCAGCGTACAGGCTGGAGGCACCGGGGAGCTGTTTTTT. Protein sequence: CASSVQAGGTGELFF.

V is TRBV11-2 and J is TRBJ2-7, with D unresolved. The length of the CDR3 is 13 residues. The germline CDR1 and CDR2 sequences are SGHAT and FQNNGV. Trimming took off 7 bases at V and 4 bases at J, with 14 bases between the two ends. CDR3 region: CASNPAAPYEQYF. The CDR3 DNA follows: TGTGCCAGCAACCCGGCGGCCCCTTACGAGCAGTACTTC.

This clonotype turned up a few times. The rearrangement uses TRBV20-1 and TRBJ2-1; 7 positions agree with TRBD2. The junction had 9 bases not matched to a gene; V was cut back by 6 bases and J by 4 bases. CDR3 length equals 14 residues. The germline V gene encodes CDR1 DFQATT and CDR2 SNEGSKA (reference sequence). Here the CDR3 DNA reads TGCAGTGCATCCGCGGGAGTCCGATACAATGAGCAGTTCTTC. Translation: CSASAGVRYNEQFF.

This clonotype was observed a few times. The chain couples TRBV6-5 to TRBJ2-7; 12 nucleotides align to TRBD2. This CDR3 is 17 amino acids long. Trimming took 0 bases from V and 6 from J; bases not matched to a gene: 9. The germline V gene encodes CDR1 MNHEY and CDR2 SVGAGI. The CDR3 loop is CASSYSRLAGGPGEQYF. CDR3 nucleotides: TGTGCCAGCAGTTACTCCCGCCTAGCGGGAGGGCCTGGCGAGCAGTACTTC.

Turning to this clonotype: Since the CDR3 does not end with the conserved phenylalanine or tryptophan, this likely comes from a read error. The chain is built from TRBV29-1 and TRBJ1-2, with D possibly TRBD1 on 6 matching bases. The CDR3 loop spans 14 amino acids. V was trimmed by 4 bases and J by 3 bases, leaving 15 bases between them. Germline V gene sequence: CDR1 SQVTM, CDR2 ANQGSEA. CDR3 sequence reads: CSVGQTGAYYGYTL. CDR3 DNA: TGCAGCGTTGGCCAGACAGGAGCTTACTATGGCTACACCTTA.

This chain uses TRBV15 with TRBJ2-1; D is unresolved. Per germline, CDR1 LNHNV and CDR2 YYDKDF (reference sequence). The CDR3 extends over 13 amino acids. V was clipped by 3 bases and J by 9 bases, with 12 bases between them. Here the CDR3 DNA reads TGTGCCACCAGCAGTGGGCGCCACGGTGAGCAGTTCTTC. This encodes CATSSGRHGEQFF.

The chain links TRBV4-1 to TRBJ2-2; D may be TRBD1 or TRBD2 (5 bases each). The V end was cut by 4 bases, the J end by 4 bases, with 13 bases between. Germline V CDR1 and CDR2: MGHRA, YSYEKL. This CDR3 region has 15 residues. CDR3 amino acids: CASSPPGSLTGELFF. In DNA, the CDR3 is TGCGCCAGCAGCCCCCCAGGGAGTCTCACCGGGGAGCTGTTTTTT.

This chain uses TRBV12-3 or TRBV12-4 with TRBJ2-5, with a weak D call TRBD1 (5 bases). Between the trimmed V and J ends, which lost 6 bases and 5 bases, there was a span of 13 bases. This CDR3 is built from 13 residues. The CDR3 region is CASRPQGRETQYF. CDR3 nucleotide sequence: TGTGCCAGCAGGCCGCAGGGTCGGGAGACCCAGTACTTC.

The chain carries TRBV20-1 and TRBJ2-5, with 9 bases identical to TRBD2. The CDR3 runs to 13 residues. From germline, CDR1 is DFQATT and CDR2 SNEGSKA (reference sequence). V was pared by 3 bases and J by 1 base, with 0 bases of the junction left unmatched. CDR3 in DNA: TGCAGTGCTAGGACTAGCGGCCAAGAGACCCAGTACTTC. Translated, it gives CSARTSGQETQYF.

This clonotype was detected only a few times. The rearrangement uses TRBV20-1 and TRBJ1-1; a possible D gene is TRBD1 (5 bases). CDR1 is DFQATT, CDR2 SNEGSKA, per germline (reference sequence). The CDR3 is 14 amino acids. V was clipped by 6 bases and J by 4 bases, with 18 bases between them. CDR3 DNA: TGCAGTGCGAGCGATGTCGGGGGGTCCACTGAAGCTTTCTTT. This sequence encodes CSASDVGGSTEAFF.